A selection of T cell receptor beta chains follows, all from one sample in a study of T cells after somatic rescue of genetic block. Assay used: immunoSEQ multiplex PCR; TCRdb lists only in-frame clones, some missing. The repertoire holds 13,000 to 15,000 clones, around 68% seen once, with 28% in the top ten. Sequences were obtained from peripheral blood mononuclear cells (PBMCs). The receptors shown here come from a man aged 18 to 29. CDR3s include the opening cysteine and the closing phenylalanine or tryptophan. The order of the fields is CDR3 length, V gene, J gene, clone size, D gene, CDR3 protein. D genes are given only for firm matches. Clone size is given for some rows only: seen once, a few or many times, or a class if the clone is expanded.

14	TRBV18	TRBJ1-6	.	TRBD1	CASSPETGYSPLHF
19	TRBV4-1	TRBJ1-5	few	.	CASSQVGGHLNYSNQPQHF
16	TRBV7-8	TRBJ1-5	.	.	CASSLLPSGGNQPQHF
15	TRBV19	TRBJ1-5	.	.	CASSTVTGSLGPQHF
17	TRBV2	TRBJ2-2	.	TRBD1	CASSGPKGQANTGELFF
15	TRBV28	TRBJ1-2	.	TRBD1	CASNRDSLTNYGYTF
16	TRBV10-3	.	.	TRBD1	CAISEPGTGIPYEQYF
11	TRBV27	TRBJ1-1	.	.	CASSLGGRAFF
15	TRBV7-3	TRBJ2-5	once	TRBD2	CASSLKLAGGETQYF
13	TRBV19	TRBJ1-5	.	TRBD1	CASTGQAAQPQHF
13	TRBV4-1	TRBJ1-2	.	.	CASSPWGGDGYTF
13	TRBV7-9	TRBJ2-4	medium-sized	.	CASSLRGANIQYF
13	TRBV5-1	TRBJ1-6	.	.	CASSSRENSPLHF
15	TRBV7-9	TRBJ2-5	.	.	CASSLRELVQETQYF
15	TRBV5-4	TRBJ2-4	.	TRBD1	CASRVAGWDRGIQYF
17	TRBV21-1	TRBJ1-1	.	.	CASSNTRFLDRETEAFF
16	TRBV4-2	TRBJ1-6	.	TRBD1	CASSRGQAEINSPLHF
14	TRBV5-4	TRBJ2-3	.	.	CASSLVKSTDTQYF
11	TRBV20-1	TRBJ1-2	.	.	CSASGLYGYTF
14	TRBV2	TRBJ1-2	medium-sized	TRBD1	CASTEGQGAMGYTF
13	TRBV15	TRBJ1-1	once	.	CATSRDKEEEAFF
14	TRBV27	TRBJ2-2	.	.	CASRPDTNTGELFF
14	TRBV7-3	TRBJ2-5	.	.	CASSLTGLGETQYF
16	TRBV4-1	TRBJ2-3	.	.	CASSRGRPPSTDTQYF
15	TRBV2	TRBJ1-4	.	TRBD1	CASSAGQGGYEKLFF
11	TRBV9	TRBJ2-1	.	.	CASSVDNEQFF
15	TRBV18	TRBJ2-1	.	TRBD2	CASSGLLAGENEQFF
13	TRBV7-3	TRBJ2-1	.	.	CASSLTRDTEQFF
18	TRBV27	TRBJ2-3	.	.	CASSPLPLGGASTDTQYF
15	TRBV7-6	TRBJ2-5	.	TRBD2	CASSFLAGEQETQYF
15	TRBV30	TRBJ2-5	.	.	CAWSRNVGAGETQYF
14	TRBV7-9	TRBJ2-5	.	.	CASSLGGPQETQYF
14	TRBV10-3	TRBJ1-4	.	.	CAISERGQGEKLFF